The 12 T cell receptor beta chains presented below share a single source sample, sequenced in a study of blood T cell repertoires in COVID-19. The data were produced by immunoSEQ multiplex PCR, yet TCRdb's version contains in-frame clones alone and is incomplete. The sample has 100,000 to 120,000 clones; about 80% are singletons. The sequenced material came from peripheral blood. The source of these receptors is a woman aged 40 to 50 with acute or convalescent COVID-19.

This sequence joins TRBV6-2 or TRBV6-3 and TRBJ1-1, with 8 bases that match TRBD1. With 2 bases clipped from V and 0 bases from J, the junction kept 5 bases outside the gene matches. The length of the CDR3 is 16 residues. Looked up from germline, CDR1 is MNHEY and CDR2 is SVGEGT. Here the CDR3 DNA reads TGTGCCAGCAGTTACGTGGCAGGGGGCATGAACACTGAAGCTTTCTTT. It translates to CASSYVAGGMNTEAFF.

The V call is TRBV7-2, the J call TRBJ2-5, with D possibly matching TRBD2 (5 bases). Trimming shortened V by 2 bases and J by 2 bases, and 12 bases separated the two germline ends. Looked up from germline, CDR1 is SGHTA and CDR2 is FQGNSA. The CDR3 contains 15 residues. CDR3 in amino acids: CASSLLVEAQETQYF. Here the CDR3 DNA reads TGTGCCAGCAGCTTATTAGTGGAGGCACAAGAGACCCAGTACTTC.

This clone was observed a few times. The chain has TRBV3-1 (or the pseudogene TRBV3-2) and TRBJ1-2; TRBD1 aligns across 7 bases. Per germline, CDR1 LGHDT and CDR2 YNNKEL (reference sequence). V dropped 6 bases and J dropped 4; count of bases not matched to a gene: 5. The CDR3 covers 13 residues. Written as DNA, the CDR3 is TGTGCCAGCAGGCTTGGACAGGCCTATGGCTACACCTTC. This gives the protein CASRLGQAYGYTF.

V usage is TRBV4-2 and J usage is TRBJ2-3, with 11 bases that match TRBD2. CDR3 length equals 16 residues. Germline lookup yields CDR1 LGHNA and CDR2 YNFKEQ. V gave up 2 bases and J gave up 0 bases; unmatched junction bases: 1. The CDR3 coding sequence is TGTGCCAGCAGCCAACTAGCGGGGGGAAGCACAGATACGCAGTATTTT. This encodes CASSQLAGGSTDTQYF.

This clone was counted a single time. V and J are TRBV19 and TRBJ2-1; D may be TRBD2 (5 bases). Per germline, CDR1 LNHDA and CDR2 SQIVND (reference sequence). Trimming took 4 bases from V and 5 from J, leaving 24 bases between them. CDR3 length equals 18 residues. CDR3 amino acids: CASSTRILQNSGNNEQFF. DNA of the CDR3: TGTGCCAGTAGTACCCGTATCTTGCAGAATTCGGGGAACAATGAGCAGTTCTTC. The whole variable domain, remainder taken from reference TRBV19 and TRBJ2-1, is DGGITQSPKYLFRKEGQNVTLSCEQNLNHDAMYWYRQDPGQGLRLIYYSQIVNDFQKGDIAEGYSVSREKKESFPLTVTSAQKNPTAFYLCASSTRILQNSGNNEQFFGPGTRLTVL.

The V and J genes are TRBV6-5 and TRBJ1-5; no clear D. V was shortened by 2 bases and J by 3 bases, with 8 bases between the two germline ends. The CDR3 is 14 amino acids. CDR1 is MNHEY, CDR2 SVGAGI, per germline. This chain's CDR3 is CASSYTPNNQPQHF. In nucleotides, the CDR3 is TGTGCCAGCAGTTACACACCGAACAATCAGCCCCAGCATTTT.

This sequence joins TRBV5-1 and TRBJ1-1, with D tentatively TRBD1 (6 bases). The germline CDR1 and CDR2 sequences are SGHRS and YFSETQ. The CDR3 runs to 15 residues. V was shortened by 4 bases and J by 1 base, with 14 bases between the two germline ends. CDR3 loop: CASSLATGQNTEAFF. CDR3 bases: TGCGCCAGCAGCCTAGCTACAGGGCAGAACACTGAAGCTTTCTTT.

The gene calls are TRBV19 and TRBJ1-4; a weak D match, TRBD1 (5 bases). This CDR3 has 15 residues. Germline-derived CDR1 and CDR2 are LNHDA and SQIVND (reference sequence). V gave up 1 base and J gave up 8 bases, with 14 bases separating them. CDR3 DNA sequence: TGTGCCAGTAGTATAGTGATACAGGCAGGCGAAAAACTGTTTTTT. As protein: CASSIVIQAGEKLFF.

In this sample, this clone turned up once. The CDR3 protein is CAISGVTGGTEQYF. The CDR3 DNA is TGTGCCATAAGCGGGGTCACAGGGGGTACTGAGCAGTACTTC. The rearrangement joins TRBV2 to TRBJ2-7, with D maybe TRBD1 (8 bases). This CDR3 region has 14 residues. V was trimmed by 10 bases and J by 7 bases, leaving 23 bases between them. Germline assignment: CDR1 SNHLY and CDR2 FYNNEI.

The V gene is TRBV20-1, the J gene TRBJ2-3; TRBD2 agrees at 9 bases. Trimming removed 3 bases from V and 2 bases from J; junction bases left unmatched: 6. CDR1 and CDR2 (germline): DFQATT, SNEGSKA (reference sequence). The CDR3 has 15 residues. The chain's CDR3 is CSASGLAGITDTQYF. In DNA, the CDR3 is TGCAGTGCTAGTGGGCTAGCGGGGATCACAGATACGCAGTATTTT.

J is TRBJ2-7 and V is TRBV18; D is undetermined. The V end was cut by 0 bases, the J end by 5 bases, with 14 bases between. Germline-derived CDR1 and CDR2 are KGHSH and LQKENI. The CDR3 covers 15 residues. The CDR3 coding sequence is TGTGCCAGCTCACCACCCGCGGCCGGCGTCCACGAGCAGTACTTC. It translates to CASSPPAAGVHEQYF.

The rearrangement uses TRBV2 and TRBJ1-1; 7 nucleotides align to TRBD1. From germline, CDR1 is SNHLY and CDR2 FYNNEI. V shed 6 bases and J 2 bases; nucleotides not matched to a gene: 6. The CDR3 runs 14 residues. The CDR3 loop is CASSQQGSNTEAFF. CDR3 nucleotide sequence: TGTGCCAGCAGCCAACAGGGGTCCAACACTGAAGCTTTCTTT.